Below are 10 T cell receptor beta chains sequenced from a single sample in a study of early T cells in non-severe SARS-CoV-2 infection. TCRdb reprocessed the 5' RACE reads with MiXCR, giving one entry per CDR3 protein. The repertoire has fewer than 65,000 distinct CDR3 sequences, around 12% of them found once; the top ten carry approximately 1.3%. The sequenced sample consisted of whole blood. The receptors here all came from an adult who was a healthcare worker with PCR-confirmed SARS-CoV-2 infection or an uninfected control (not recorded which).

The table lists this clonotype with many counts. The chain combines TRBV20-1 with TRBJ1-1; D perhaps matches TRBD1 (5 bases). Germline-derived CDR1 and CDR2 are DFQATT and SNEGSKA (reference sequence). Deletions cut 1 base from V and 1 base from J, with 13 bases between. The CDR3 covers 15 residues. The CDR3 reads CSARGNSGSNTEAFF. The CDR3 DNA follows: TGCAGTGCTAGAGGAAACTCAGGGTCGAACACTGAAGCTTTCTTT.

This clonotype appeared many times. The CDR3 nucleotides are TGTGCCAGCAGCTTAGGAGGACAGAATCAGCCCCAGCATTTT. Translated: CASSLGGQNQPQHF. The chain combines TRBV11-2 with TRBJ1-5; maybe TRBD1 (6 bases). The V end lost 1 base, the J end lost 4 bases, and 8 bases lay between the germline ends. The CDR3 covers 14 residues. Looked up from germline, CDR1 is SGHAT and CDR2 is FQNNGV.

This clonotype was seen a few times. The J gene is TRBJ1-1, the V gene TRBV10-3; D is unresolved. Germline V gene lookup returns CDR1 ENHRY and CDR2 SYGVKD. V was clipped by 10 bases and J by 1 base, with 13 bases between them. The length of the CDR3 is 13 residues. This CDR3 is CATEANTNTEAFF. CDR3 in DNA: TGTGCCACCGAGGCCAACACGAACACTGAAGCTTTCTTT.

This clonotype was found once. This chain connects TRBV20-1 to TRBJ2-1; D is perhaps TRBD2 (5 bases). The length of the CDR3 is 16 residues. Per germline, CDR1 DFQATT and CDR2 SNEGSKA (reference sequence). Deletions cut 0 bases from V and 2 bases from J, with 14 bases between. The CDR3 DNA sequence: TGCAGTGCTAGAGATCGAGGGAGCAGCCCCTACAATGAGCAGTTCTTC. Its protein product is CSARDRGSSPYNEQFF.

This clonotype was found once. Given a much more abundant clone one base away, this may be a read error. In this CDR3 the conserved last residue, phenylalanine or tryptophan, is missing, so a read error is likely. The V gene is TRBV11-2, the J gene TRBJ2-5; D possibly corresponds to TRBD1 (6 bases). V gave up 5 bases and J gave up 5 bases, with 15 bases separating them. The germline gives CDR1 SGHAT, CDR2 FQNNGV. The CDR3 is made up of 14 amino acids. The CDR3 loop is CASSKSRGRETQYY. Here the CDR3 DNA reads TGTGCCAGCAGCAAGAGCAGGGGTCGTGAGACCCAGTACTAC.

This clonotype was detected ten times or more. V gene TRBV20-1 combines with J gene TRBJ2-7, with 10 bases matching TRBD2. With V trimmed by 0 bases and J by 4 bases, 6 bases remained unmatched. The CDR3 has 15 residues. CDR1 DFQATT and CDR2 SNEGSKA come from the germline V gene (reference sequence). The CDR3 nucleotides read TGCAGTGCTAGAGATCTAGCGGGGGTGATATACGAGCAGTACTTC. It translates to CSARDLAGVIYEQYF.

This clonotype was recorded a few times. This chain connects TRBV5-1 to TRBJ1-5, with no clear D. CDR3 length equals 15 residues. Germline CDR1 SGHRS, CDR2 YFSETQ. Trimming took off 0 bases at V and 0 bases at J, with 7 bases between the two ends. Written as DNA, the CDR3 is TGCGCCAGCAGCTTGGGGATAGATAGCAATCAGCCCCAGCATTTT. This translates into CASSLGIDSNQPQHF.

Concerning this clonotype itself: Since a much larger clone is just one base distant, this may be a read error. The chain has TRBV12-3 or TRBV12-4 and TRBJ1-5; possibly TRBD1 for D (6 bases). Trimming took 6 bases from V and 4 from J, leaving 16 bases between them. CDR3 length equals 15 residues. The CDR3 DNA sequence: TGTGCCAGCAGGTACTCAGGGGTCCATAATCAGCCCCAGCATTTT. Its protein is CASRYSGVHNQPQHF.

The sample holds many counts of this clonotype. The V and J genes are TRBV19 and TRBJ1-2, with 7 bases identical to TRBD1. V gave up 4 bases and J gave up 8 bases; unmatched junction bases: 7. Per germline, CDR1 LNHDA and CDR2 SQIVND (reference sequence). The CDR3 covers 13 residues. The CDR3 spells CASSKERTGGYTF. CDR3 in DNA: TGTGCCAGTAGTAAAGAAAGGACAGGAGGCTACACCTTC.

At least ten counts were recorded for this clonotype. V and J are TRBV3-1 and TRBJ2-2; no clear D gene. Germline V CDR1 and CDR2: LGHDT, YNNKEL (reference sequence). V lost 1 base to trimming and J lost 5 bases, with 2 bases between them. The CDR3 totals 12 residues. CDR3: CASSQATGELFF. DNA for the CDR3: TGTGCCAGCAGCCAAGCAACCGGGGAGCTGTTTTTT.